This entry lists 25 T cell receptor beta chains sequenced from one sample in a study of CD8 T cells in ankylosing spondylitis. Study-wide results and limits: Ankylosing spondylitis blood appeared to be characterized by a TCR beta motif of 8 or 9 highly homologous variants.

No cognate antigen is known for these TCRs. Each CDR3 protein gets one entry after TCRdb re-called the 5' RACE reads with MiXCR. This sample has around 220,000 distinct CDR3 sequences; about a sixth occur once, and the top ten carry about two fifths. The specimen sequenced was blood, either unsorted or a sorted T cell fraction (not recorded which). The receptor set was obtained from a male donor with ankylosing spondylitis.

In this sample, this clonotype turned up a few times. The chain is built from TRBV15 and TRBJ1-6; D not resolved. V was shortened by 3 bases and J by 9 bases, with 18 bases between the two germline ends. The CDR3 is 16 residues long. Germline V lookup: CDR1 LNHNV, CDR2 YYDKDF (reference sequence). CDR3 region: CATSSPWDGLASPLHF. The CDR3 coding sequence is TGTGCCACCAGCAGTCCCTGGGATGGCCTCGCTTCACCCCTCCACTTT.

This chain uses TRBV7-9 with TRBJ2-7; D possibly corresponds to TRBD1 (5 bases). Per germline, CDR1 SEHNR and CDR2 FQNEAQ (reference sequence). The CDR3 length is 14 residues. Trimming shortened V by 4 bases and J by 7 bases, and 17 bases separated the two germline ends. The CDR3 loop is CASSSPRVPGEQYF. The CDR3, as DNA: TGTGCCAGCAGCTCCCCCAGGGTTCCCGGGGAGCAGTACTTC.

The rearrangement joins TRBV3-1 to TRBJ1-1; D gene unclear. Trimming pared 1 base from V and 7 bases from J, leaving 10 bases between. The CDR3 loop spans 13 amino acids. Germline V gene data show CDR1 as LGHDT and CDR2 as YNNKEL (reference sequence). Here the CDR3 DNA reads TGTGCCAGCAGCCAAGGACCGAAATTTGAAGCTTTCTTT. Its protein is CASSQGPKFEAFF.

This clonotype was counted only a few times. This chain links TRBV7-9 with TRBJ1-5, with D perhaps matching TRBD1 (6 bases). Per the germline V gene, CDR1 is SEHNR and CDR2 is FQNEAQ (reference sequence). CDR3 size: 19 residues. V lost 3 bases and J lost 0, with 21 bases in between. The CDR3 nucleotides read TGTGCCAGCAGCTTGGGGGCCAAGATAGCGCTTTATAGCAATCAGCCCCAGCATTTT. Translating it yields CASSLGAKIALYSNQPQHF. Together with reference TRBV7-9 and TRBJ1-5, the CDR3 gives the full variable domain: DTGVSQNPRHKITKRGQNVTFRCDPISEHNRLYWYRQTLGQGPEFLTYFQNEAQLEKSRLLSDRFSAERPKGSFSTLEIQRTEQGDSAMYLCASSLGAKIALYSNQPQHFGDGTRLSIL.

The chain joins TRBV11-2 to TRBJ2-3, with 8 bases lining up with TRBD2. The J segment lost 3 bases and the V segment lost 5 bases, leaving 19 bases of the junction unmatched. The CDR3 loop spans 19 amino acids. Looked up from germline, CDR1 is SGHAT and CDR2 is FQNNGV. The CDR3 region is CASSQPIAGFREWTDTQYF. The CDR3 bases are TGTGCCAGCAGCCAACCGATAGCGGGATTCCGGGAGTGGACAGATACGCAGTATTTT.

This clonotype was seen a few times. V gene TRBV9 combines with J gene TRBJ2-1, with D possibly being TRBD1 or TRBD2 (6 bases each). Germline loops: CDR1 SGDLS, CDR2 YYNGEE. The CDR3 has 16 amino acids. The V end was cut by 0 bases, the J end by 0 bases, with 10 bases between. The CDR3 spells CASSVDGGGSYNEQFF. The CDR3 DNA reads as TGTGCCAGCAGCGTAGATGGAGGGGGCTCCTACAATGAGCAGTTCTTC.

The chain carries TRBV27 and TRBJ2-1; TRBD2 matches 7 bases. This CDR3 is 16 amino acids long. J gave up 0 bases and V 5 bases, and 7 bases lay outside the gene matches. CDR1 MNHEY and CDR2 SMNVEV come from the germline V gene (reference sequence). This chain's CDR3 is CASSILATLSYNEQFF. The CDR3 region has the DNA TGTGCCAGCAGTATACTAGCGACCCTCTCCTACAATGAGCAGTTCTTC.

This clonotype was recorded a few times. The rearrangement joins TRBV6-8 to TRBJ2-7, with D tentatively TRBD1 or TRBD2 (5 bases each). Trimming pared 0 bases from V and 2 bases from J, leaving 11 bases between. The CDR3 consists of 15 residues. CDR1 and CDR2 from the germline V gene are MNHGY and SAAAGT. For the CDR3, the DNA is TGTGCCAGCAGTTACTCGAGGGACGAGCCCTACGAGCAGTACTTC. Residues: CASSYSRDEPYEQYF.

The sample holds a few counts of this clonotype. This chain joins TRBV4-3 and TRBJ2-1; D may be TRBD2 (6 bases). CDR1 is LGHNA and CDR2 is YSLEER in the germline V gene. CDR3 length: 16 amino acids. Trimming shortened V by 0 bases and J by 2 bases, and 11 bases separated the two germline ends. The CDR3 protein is CASSQDRRGPYNEQFF. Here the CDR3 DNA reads TGCGCCAGCAGCCAAGATCGGCGGGGACCCTACAATGAGCAGTTCTTC.

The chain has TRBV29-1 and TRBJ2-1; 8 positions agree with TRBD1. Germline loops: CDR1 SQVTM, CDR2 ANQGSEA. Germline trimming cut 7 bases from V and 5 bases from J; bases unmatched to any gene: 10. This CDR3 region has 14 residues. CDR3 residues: CSGLGQGYDNEQFF. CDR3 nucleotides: TGCAGCGGGTTAGGACAGGGTTACGACAATGAGCAGTTCTTC.

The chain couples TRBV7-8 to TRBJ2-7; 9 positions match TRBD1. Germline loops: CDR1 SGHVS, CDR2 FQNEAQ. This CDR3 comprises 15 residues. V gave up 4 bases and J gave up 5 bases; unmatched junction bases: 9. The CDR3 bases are TGTGCCAGCAGCTATAGGGCAACAGGGGGCGACGAGCAGTACTTC. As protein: CASSYRATGGDEQYF.

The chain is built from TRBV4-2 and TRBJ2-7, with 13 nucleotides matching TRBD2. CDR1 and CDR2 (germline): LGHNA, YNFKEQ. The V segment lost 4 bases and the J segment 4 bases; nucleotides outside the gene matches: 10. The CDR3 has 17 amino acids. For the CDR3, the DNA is TGTGCCAGCAGCCCCGTCTCGGGGACTAGCGGGATTTACGAGCAGTACTTC. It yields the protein CASSPVSGTSGIYEQYF.

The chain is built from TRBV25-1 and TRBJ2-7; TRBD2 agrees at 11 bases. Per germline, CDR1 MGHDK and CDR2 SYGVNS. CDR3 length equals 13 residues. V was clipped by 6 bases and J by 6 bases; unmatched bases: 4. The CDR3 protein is CASRTSGGIEQYF. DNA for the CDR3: TGTGCCAGCAGAACTAGCGGGGGAATCGAGCAGTACTTC.

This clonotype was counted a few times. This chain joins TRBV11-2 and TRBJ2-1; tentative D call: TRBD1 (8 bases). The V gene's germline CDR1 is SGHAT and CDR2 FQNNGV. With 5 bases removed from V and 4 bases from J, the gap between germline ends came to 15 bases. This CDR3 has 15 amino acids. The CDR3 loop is CASSQDREGYNEQFF. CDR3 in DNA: TGTGCCAGCAGCCAGGACAGGGAGGGTTACAATGAGCAGTTCTTC.

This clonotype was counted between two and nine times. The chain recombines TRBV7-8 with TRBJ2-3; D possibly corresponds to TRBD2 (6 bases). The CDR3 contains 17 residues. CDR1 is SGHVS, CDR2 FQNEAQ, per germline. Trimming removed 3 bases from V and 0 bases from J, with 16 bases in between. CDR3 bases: TGTGCCAGCAGCTTCGGGACTTCTCCGGCTAGCACAGATACGCAGTATTTT. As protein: CASSFGTSPASTDTQYF.

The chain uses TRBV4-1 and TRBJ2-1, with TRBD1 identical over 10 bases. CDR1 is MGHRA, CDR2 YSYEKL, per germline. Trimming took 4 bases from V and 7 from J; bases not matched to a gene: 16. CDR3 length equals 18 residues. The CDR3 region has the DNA TGCGCCAGCAGCCGGATCGTCATGGGACAGGGGTTTTCAAATGAGCAGTTCTTC. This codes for CASSRIVMGQGFSNEQFF.

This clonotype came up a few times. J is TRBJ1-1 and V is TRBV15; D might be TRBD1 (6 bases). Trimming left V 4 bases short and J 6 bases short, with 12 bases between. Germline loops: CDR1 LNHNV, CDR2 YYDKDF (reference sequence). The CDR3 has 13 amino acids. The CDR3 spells CATSTLTGPEAFF. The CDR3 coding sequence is TGTGCCACCAGCACGCTTACAGGGCCTGAAGCTTTCTTT.

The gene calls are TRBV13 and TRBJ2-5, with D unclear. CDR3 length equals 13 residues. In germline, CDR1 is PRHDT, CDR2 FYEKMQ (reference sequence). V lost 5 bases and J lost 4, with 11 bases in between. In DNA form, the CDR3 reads TGTGCCAGCAGCCTGAACAGATTAGAGACCCAGTACTTC. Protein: CASSLNRLETQYF.

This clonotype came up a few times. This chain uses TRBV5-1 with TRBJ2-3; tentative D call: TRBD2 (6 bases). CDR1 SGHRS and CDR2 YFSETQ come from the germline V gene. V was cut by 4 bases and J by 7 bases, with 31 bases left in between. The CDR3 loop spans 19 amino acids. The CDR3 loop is CASSPGDWGRSTMPNTQYF. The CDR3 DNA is TGCGCCAGCAGCCCTGGGGACTGGGGCCGTTCTACTATGCCCAATACGCAGTATTTT.

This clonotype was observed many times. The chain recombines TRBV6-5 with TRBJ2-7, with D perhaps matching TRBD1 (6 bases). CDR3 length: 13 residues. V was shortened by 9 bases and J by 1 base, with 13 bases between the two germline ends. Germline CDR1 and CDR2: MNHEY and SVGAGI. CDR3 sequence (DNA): TGTGCCAGTATGGTCAGGGGTTCCTACGAGCAGTACTTC. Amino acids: CASMVRGSYEQYF.

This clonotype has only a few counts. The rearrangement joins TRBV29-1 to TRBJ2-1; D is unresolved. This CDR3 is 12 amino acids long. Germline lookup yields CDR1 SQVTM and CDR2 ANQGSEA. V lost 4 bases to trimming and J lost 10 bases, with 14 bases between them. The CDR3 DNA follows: TGCAGCGTTGGGGCTGGTACATTCGAGCAGTTCTTC. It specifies CSVGAGTFEQFF.

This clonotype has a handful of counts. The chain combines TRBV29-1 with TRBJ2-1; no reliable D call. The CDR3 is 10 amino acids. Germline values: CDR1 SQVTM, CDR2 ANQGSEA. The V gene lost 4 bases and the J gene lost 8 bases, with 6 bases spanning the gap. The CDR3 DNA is TGCAGCGTTGTTGACGATGAGCAGTTCTTC. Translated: CSVVDDEQFF.

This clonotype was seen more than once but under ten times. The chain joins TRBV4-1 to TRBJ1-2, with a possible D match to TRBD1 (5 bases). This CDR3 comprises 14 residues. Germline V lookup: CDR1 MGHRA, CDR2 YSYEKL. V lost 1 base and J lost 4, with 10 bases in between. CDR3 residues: CASSQGKGPYGYTF. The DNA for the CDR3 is TGCGCCAGCAGCCAAGGGAAGGGGCCCTATGGCTACACCTTC.

The CDR3 DNA follows: TGCGCCAGCAGCCAAGACGGTAGCGGGGTAAACACCGGGGAGCTGTTTTTT. Its protein is CASSQDGSGVNTGELFF. The chain joins TRBV4-3 to TRBJ2-2; 8 bases are a match to TRBD2. Germline V gives CDR1 LGHNA, CDR2 YSLEER. The ends lost 0 bases at V and 2 bases at J; junction bases unmatched: 5. This CDR3 spans 17 amino acids.

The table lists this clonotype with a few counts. CDR3 in DNA: TGTGCCAGCACCGACCCGGGACAGACCTACGAGCAGTACTTC. Translation gives CASTDPGQTYEQYF. The chain has TRBV2 and TRBJ2-7, with TRBD1 matching 7 bases. In germline, CDR1 is SNHLY, CDR2 FYNNEI. V dropped 7 bases and J dropped 2; count of bases not matched to a gene: 8. This CDR3 has 14 amino acids.